The clone carrying this T cell receptor beta chain has just a few counts. This entry comes from a study of blood T cell repertoires in COVID-19. Study background: COVID-19 samples, acute and convalescent, were from the United States, Italy and Spain.

The Seattle patients, enrolled during active infection, were followed longitudinally. The germline V gene encodes CDR1 SGHRS and CDR2 YFSETQ. V lost 0 bases and J lost 0; bases outside the gene matches: 9. The CDR3 runs 18 residues. In the original processing: By means of reference gene primer amplification, nucleated cell counts were estimated. Sequenced by immunoSEQ multiplex PCR; TCRdb stores in-frame clones only, minus some. V and J calls and clone size come straight from that table; D and trimming were deduced from the DNA. The sample consists of some 270,000 clones, roughly four fifths of them appearing once.

The chain carries TRBV5-1 and TRBJ2-5; 9 bases align to TRBD1. The receptor was isolated from a person aged 70 to 79 with COVID-19, enrolled during active disease. Sequencing was performed on peripheral blood. DNA of the CDR3: TGCGCCAGCAGCTTGGAAGGGACAGGGCTTGGGTACCAAGAGACCCAGTACTTC. This encodes CASSLEGTGLGYQETQYF.